This T cell receptor beta chain was obtained from a study of cytomegalovirus exposure and HLA in healthy donors. Findings and limits, study-wide: By HLA locus, TCR association rates varied in a later analysis, with DRB1 showing the most and HLA-C the fewest. Per published accounts, TCR beta sequences correctly predicted the HLA-A and HLA-B alleles of most subjects.

This clone appeared a few times. Its antigen is undetermined. V gave up 3 bases and J gave up 6 bases; unmatched junction bases: 11. The CDR3 loop spans 16 amino acids. CDR1 is MGHRA and CDR2 is YSYEKL in the germline V gene. The PCR used 60 Vbeta and 13 Jbeta primers. This table comes from immunoSEQ multiplex PCR, and its TCRdb copy is limited to in-frame clones, with some not included. The sample consists of roughly 160,000 clones, roughly 81% of them appearing once. The specimen sequenced was PBMCs. J is TRBJ2-7 and V is TRBV4-1, with 10 bases fitting TRBD2. The TCR sequence derives from a man under 40 in good health and CMV-seropositive. CDR3: CASSHPTSGTSPEQYF. The CDR3 DNA follows: TGCGCCAGCAGCCACCCTACTAGCGGGACTTCCCCCGAGCAGTACTTC.